The 12 T cell receptor beta chains given below trace back to one sample, sequenced in a study of shared clonotypes between healthy human individuals. Profiling relied on immunoSEQ multiplex PCR, and the TCRdb table lists in-frame clones only, not all of them. The repertoire holds about a million clones, with about 70% as singletons. Sequencing was done on a sample of memory CD4+ T cells sorted from blood. As for subset: CD45RA-negative fraction. These receptors all come from a man younger than 35 in good health.

The V and J genes are TRBV7-2 and TRBJ1-1, with D possibly being TRBD1 (5 bases). Trimming removed 4 bases from V and 6 bases from J, with 9 bases in between. The germline CDR1 and CDR2 sequences are SGHTA and FQGNSA. The CDR3 is 12 residues long. CDR3 in DNA: TGTGCCAGCAGCTCTCAGGGAGCTGAAGCTTTCTTT. Its protein is CASSSQGAEAFF.

About this clone: The same CDR3 can be traced to other DNA sequences in this sample. The gene calls are TRBV15 and TRBJ1-1; weak D call: TRBD1 (6 bases). CDR3 length: 15 residues. Germline V gene sequence: CDR1 LNHNV, CDR2 YYDKDF (reference sequence). Trimming took off 0 bases at V and 5 bases at J, with 13 bases between the two ends. For the CDR3, the DNA is TGTGCCACCAGCAGAGAGACACAGGGCCGGACTGAAGCTTTCTTT. Residues: CATSRETQGRTEAFF.

This chain joins TRBV6-6 and TRBJ1-5, with D possibly TRBD1 on 5 matching bases. From germline, CDR1 is MNHNY and CDR2 SVGAGI (reference sequence). The CDR3 runs 13 residues. Trimming took off 6 bases at V and 6 bases at J, with 12 bases between the two ends. The CDR3 nucleotides are TGTGCCAGCAGCCCAGGGTTGAGTCAGCCCCAGCATTTT. Translated: CASSPGLSQPQHF.

Here the CDR3 DNA reads TGTGCCAGCAGCTTAAATATAGAACTAGCGGAATACGAGCAGTACTTC. Translated, it gives CASSLNIELAEYEQYF. V usage is TRBV7-4 and J usage is TRBJ2-7, with 8 bases lining up with TRBD2. The length of the CDR3 is 16 residues. V gave up 2 bases and J gave up 4 bases; unmatched junction bases: 10. Per the germline V gene, CDR1 is SGHVT and CDR2 is SQSDAQ.

The V call is TRBV5-6, the J call TRBJ2-7; 9 bases match TRBD2. Per the germline V gene, CDR1 is SGHDT and CDR2 is YYEEEE. The CDR3 extends over 16 amino acids. V lost 3 bases, J lost 2 bases, and 9 bases stayed unmatched. CDR3 nucleotide sequence: TGTGCCAGCAGCTCCCCGGCTAGCGGGACCCCCTACGAGCAGTACTTC. Amino acid sequence: CASSSPASGTPYEQYF.

V is TRBV6-6 and J is TRBJ2-1, with a weak D call TRBD1 (5 bases). This CDR3 spans 13 amino acids. V shed 2 bases and J shed 3 bases, with 5 bases lying between them. The germline gives CDR1 MNHNY, CDR2 SVGAGI (reference sequence). Written as DNA, the CDR3 is TGTGCCAGCAGTTACGACAGCTACAATGAGCAGTTCTTC. Translated, it gives CASSYDSYNEQFF.

The CDR3 DNA reads TGTGCCAGCAGCTTAGAGGGCAGGGGCCTCGGTTTCTATGGCTACACCTTC. Residues: CASSLEGRGLGFYGYTF. The V gene is TRBV7-2, the J gene TRBJ1-2, with a weak D call TRBD1 (6 bases). Germline values: CDR1 SGHTA, CDR2 FQGNSA. Trimming pared 1 base from V and 4 bases from J, leaving 19 bases between. The CDR3 contains 17 residues. The entire variable domain, with the rest obtained from reference TRBV7-2 and TRBJ1-2, is as follows: GAGVSQSPSNKVTEKGKDVELRCDPISGHTALYWYRQSLGQGLEFLIYFQGNSAPDKSGLPSDRFSAERTGGSVSTLTIQRTQQEDSAVYLCASSLEGRGLGFYGYTFGSGTRLTVV.

The chain uses TRBV20-1 and TRBJ2-5; unclear D gene. V was trimmed by 3 bases and J by 2 bases, leaving 4 bases between them. Germline V gene data show CDR1 as DFQATT and CDR2 as SNEGSKA (reference sequence). The CDR3 spans 11 residues. In DNA form, the CDR3 reads TGCAGTGCTAGCGAACAAGAGACCCAGTACTTC. It encodes CSASEQETQYF.

This rearrangement joins TRBV9 to TRBJ2-7, with D possibly being TRBD1 (5 bases). V lost 0 bases and J 2 bases, leaving 12 bases between the germline ends. The CDR3 spans 15 residues. CDR1 and CDR2 (germline): SGDLS, YYNGEE. Here the CDR3 DNA reads TGTGCCAGCAGCGTAGGAACAGGAACGACCTACGAGCAGTACTTC. It specifies CASSVGTGTTYEQYF.

The V call is TRBV18, the J call TRBJ1-2; D gene ambiguous. This CDR3 is built from 15 residues. From germline, CDR1 is KGHSH and CDR2 LQKENI. The ends were cut back, 0 bases at V and 0 bases at J, with 8 bases in the middle. The CDR3 region has the DNA TGTGCCAGCTCACCACCGACAAGCGCTAACTATGGCTACACCTTC. It specifies CASSPPTSANYGYTF.

This clone was recorded a few times. The chain recombines TRBV5-4 with TRBJ1-1; D is undetermined. V was trimmed by 6 bases and J by 2 bases, leaving 17 bases between them. CDR3 size: 15 residues. Germline assignment: CDR1 SGHNT and CDR2 YYREEE (reference sequence). The CDR3 is CASTNARTGNTEAFF. The CDR3 DNA reads as TGTGCCAGCACAAATGCCCGGACCGGTAACACTGAAGCTTTCTTT.

The V call is TRBV6-1, the J call TRBJ2-7, with D perhaps matching TRBD2 (5 bases). Germline-derived CDR1 and CDR2 are MNHNS and SASEGT. This CDR3 has 11 residues. Trimming left V 11 bases short and J 3 bases short, with 11 bases between. The CDR3 region has the DNA TGTGCCGGACGCCGGGACTACGAGCAGTACTTC. Protein product: CAGRRDYEQYF.